This paragraph reports one TCR beta chain. These data originate in a study of T-cell reconstitution after alpha-beta-depleted transplantation in children. Germline CDR1 is SGDLS and CDR2 is YYNGEE. The CDR3 is 17 residues long. The V gene lost 6 bases and the J gene lost 1 base, with 22 bases spanning the gap. Unique molecular identifiers were incorporated into the prepared TCRbeta library. TCRdb fed the PCR reads into MiXCR, producing one record per CDR3 protein. The data contain about 900,000 distinct CDR3 sequences, about 29% of them seen just once; the ten biggest clones take up over 25%. This clonotype was obtained from a boy under three years old who had a stem cell transplant for SCID, so the T cells may come from the graft donor. Sequenced here: PBMCs, mostly from graft donor cells, sampled 360 days after TCRalphabeta/CD19-depleted stem cell transplant. The V call is TRBV9, the J call TRBJ2-5; perhaps D is TRBD1 or TRBD2 (6 bases each). The CDR3 sequence: CASNRAGGPEAQETQYF. The CDR3 DNA sequence: TGTGCCAGCAACCGGGCTGGGGGGCCTGAGGCCCAAGAGACCCAGTACTTC.